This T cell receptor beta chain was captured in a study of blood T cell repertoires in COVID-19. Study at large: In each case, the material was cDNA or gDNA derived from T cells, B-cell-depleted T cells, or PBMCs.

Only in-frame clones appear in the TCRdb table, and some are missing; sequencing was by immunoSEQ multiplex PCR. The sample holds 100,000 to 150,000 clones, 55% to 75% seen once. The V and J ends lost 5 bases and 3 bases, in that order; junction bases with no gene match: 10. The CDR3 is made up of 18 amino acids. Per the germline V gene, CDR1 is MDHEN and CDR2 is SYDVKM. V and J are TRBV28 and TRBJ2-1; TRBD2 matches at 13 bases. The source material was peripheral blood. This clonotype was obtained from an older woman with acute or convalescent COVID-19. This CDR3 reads CASSPSRTSGSYYNEQFF. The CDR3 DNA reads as TGTGCCAGCAGTCCTTCCCGGACTAGCGGGAGTTACTACAATGAGCAGTTCTTC.